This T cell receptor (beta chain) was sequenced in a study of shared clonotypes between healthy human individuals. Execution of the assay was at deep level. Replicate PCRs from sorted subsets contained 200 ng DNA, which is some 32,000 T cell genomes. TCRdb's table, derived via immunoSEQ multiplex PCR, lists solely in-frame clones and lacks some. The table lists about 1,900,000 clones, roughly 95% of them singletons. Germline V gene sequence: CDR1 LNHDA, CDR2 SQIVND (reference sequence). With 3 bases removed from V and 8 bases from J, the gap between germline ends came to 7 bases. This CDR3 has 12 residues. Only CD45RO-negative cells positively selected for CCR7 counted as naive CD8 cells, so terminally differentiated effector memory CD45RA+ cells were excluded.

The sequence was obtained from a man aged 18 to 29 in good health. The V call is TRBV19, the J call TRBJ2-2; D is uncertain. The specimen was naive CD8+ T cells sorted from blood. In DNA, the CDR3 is TGTGCCAGTAGTATCGTCATTGGGGAGCTGTTTTTT. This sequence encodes CASSIVIGELFF.